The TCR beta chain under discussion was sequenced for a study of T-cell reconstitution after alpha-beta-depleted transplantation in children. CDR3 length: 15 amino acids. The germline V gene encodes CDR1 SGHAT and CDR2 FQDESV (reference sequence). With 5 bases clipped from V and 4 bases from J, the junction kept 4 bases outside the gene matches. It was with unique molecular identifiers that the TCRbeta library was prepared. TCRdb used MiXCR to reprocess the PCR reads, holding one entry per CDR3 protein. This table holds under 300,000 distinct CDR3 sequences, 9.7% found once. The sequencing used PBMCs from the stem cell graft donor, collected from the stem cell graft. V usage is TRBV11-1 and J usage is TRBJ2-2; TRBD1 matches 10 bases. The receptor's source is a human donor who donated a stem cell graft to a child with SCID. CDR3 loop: CASSQDRGLTGELFF. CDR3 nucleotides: TGTGCCAGCAGCCAAGACAGGGGGCTCACCGGGGAGCTGTTTTTT.